The rows below give T cell receptor beta chains drawn from one sample of a study of T-cell reconstitution after alpha-beta-depleted transplantation in children. TCRdb reprocessed the PCR reads via MiXCR and lists one record per CDR3 protein. The repertoire holds roughly 190,000 distinct CDR3 sequences, approximately 14% seen once, with approximately 13% in the top ten. Sequences were derived from PBMCs from the stem cell graft donor, sampled from the stem cell graft. The receptor set was obtained from a human donor who donated a stem cell graft to a child with acute lymphoblastic leukemia. Both conserved end residues are part of each CDR3. The D gene is left open where the match is weak. Some rows mark clone size as missing; the rest say once, few, many or name a class of expanded clone.

clone_size j_call d_call v_call cdr3_aa cdr3_nt
many TRBJ2-5 TRBD1 TRBV5-1 CASSFPGQGKETQYF TGCGCCAGCAGCTTTCCGGGACAGGGGAAAGAGACCCAGTACTTC
- TRBJ2-2 - TRBV5-1 CASNPVPGRDTGELFF TGCGCCAGCAACCCGGTCCCGGGACGGGATACCGGGGAGCTGTTTTTT
many TRBJ2-7 TRBD1 TRBV6-5 CASSPDRGGEVEQYF TGTGCCAGCAGTCCGGACAGGGGAGGGGAGGTTGAGCAGTACTTC
few TRBJ1-1 TRBD1 TRBV4-1 CASSHRAKQTGAQDTEAFF TGCGCCAGCAGCCACCGGGCAAAACAGACAGGGGCCCAGGACACTGAAGCTTTCTTT
- TRBJ2-5 TRBD1 TRBV10-3 CAISLDRSQETQYF TGTGCCATCAGCCTGGACAGGAGCCAAGAGACCCAGTACTTC
many TRBJ1-1 - TRBV3-1 CASSQWKGGWTEAFF TGTGCCAGCAGCCAATGGAAGGGGGGGTGGACTGAAGCTTTCTTT
few TRBJ2-1 TRBD2 TRBV11-2 CASSPTKRDWTLQQFF TGTGCCAGCAGCCCAACGAAGCGGGATTGGACGTTGCAGCAGTTCTTC
many TRBJ1-2 - TRBV27 CASSAIGDTYYGYTF TGTGCCAGCAGTGCAATAGGGGACACCTACTATGGCTACACCTTC
- TRBJ1-6 TRBD1 TRBV20-1 CSAAGTDNSPLHF TGCAGTGCCGCCGGGACAGATAATTCACCCCTCCACTTT
many TRBJ2-3 - TRBV12-3/TRBV12-4 CASSPPRGTQYF TGTGCCAGCAGTCCCCCAAGGGGTACGCAGTATTTT
many TRBJ2-2 - TRBV3-1 CASSQERRTGELFF TGTGCCAGCAGCCAAGAGAGGCGCACCGGGGAGCTGTTTTTT
many TRBJ2-7 TRBD1 TRBV20-1 CSAGQGATYEQYF TGCAGTGCCGGACAGGGGGCTACCTACGAGCAGTACTTC
many TRBJ2-7 TRBD2 TRBV25-1 CASSEPVAGGPSYEQYF TGTGCCAGCAGTGAACCCGTGGCGGGAGGGCCCTCCTACGAGCAGTACTTC
many TRBJ2-3 - TRBV7-6 CASSLPARVKRDTQYF TGTGCCAGCAGCTTGCCCGCGAGAGTTAAGAGAGATACGCAGTATTTT
few TRBJ1-2 - TRBV28 CASSATITGAHGYTF TGTGCCAGCAGTGCCACCATCACGGGGGCGCACGGCTACACCTTC
many TRBJ2-3 - TRBV5-1 CASSLGPTEDTQYF TGCGCCAGCAGCTTGGGGCCGACGGAAGATACGCAGTATTTT
many TRBJ1-4 - TRBV7-9 CASSSDLGAKLFF TGTGCCAGCAGCTCTGACCTGGGCGCAAAACTGTTTTTT
- TRBJ2-2 TRBD2 TRBV5-1 CASSPRRRDYRAGELFF TGCGCCAGCAGCCCCCGACGCCGGGACTATAGAGCCGGGGAGCTGTTTTTT
many TRBJ2-7 - TRBV5-1 CASSLAGLGYEQYF TGCGCCAGCAGCTTGGCGGGATTGGGCTACGAGCAGTACTTC
- TRBJ2-7 - TRBV6-1 CASSPARKYEQYF TGTGCCAGCAGTCCCGCGAGGAAATACGAGCAGTACTTC
many TRBJ2-3 - TRBV5-1 CASSIGTSTDTQYF TGCGCCAGCAGCATTGGGACTAGCACAGATACGCAGTATTTT
- TRBJ2-7 TRBD2 TRBV11-2 CASSWGLAGGPPSYEQYF TGTGCCAGCAGCTGGGGACTAGCGGGAGGGCCCCCCTCCTACGAGCAGTACTTC
many TRBJ1-1 - TRBV5-1 CASSRIGQLNTEAFF TGCGCCAGCAGCCGAATTGGACAGTTGAACACTGAAGCTTTCTTT
many TRBJ2-7 TRBD2 TRBV20-1 CSARDLPRTSSYEQYF TGCAGTGCTAGAGATCTCCCCCGGACTAGCTCCTACGAGCAGTACTTC
many TRBJ2-5 - TRBV7-8 CASSILGFETQYF TGTGCCAGCAGCATTTTAGGGTTCGAGACCCAGTACTTC
- TRBJ2-7 TRBD1 TRBV6-5 CASSFEFPGQGPYEQYF TGTGCCAGCAGTTTTGAATTCCCGGGACAGGGCCCCTACGAGCAGTACTTC
many TRBJ1-1 - TRBV10-3 CAISERVNTEAFF TGTGCCATCAGTGAACGTGTGAACACTGAAGCTTTCTTT
many TRBJ2-6 - TRBV27 CASGTSGLRSLRFSGANVLTF TGTGCCAGCGGGACCTCTGGACTCCGGAGCCTGAGGTTCTCTGGGGCCAACGTCCTGACTTTC
many TRBJ2-5 - TRBV9 CASRPISQETQYF TGTGCCAGCAGGCCCATTTCGCAGGAGACCCAGTACTTC